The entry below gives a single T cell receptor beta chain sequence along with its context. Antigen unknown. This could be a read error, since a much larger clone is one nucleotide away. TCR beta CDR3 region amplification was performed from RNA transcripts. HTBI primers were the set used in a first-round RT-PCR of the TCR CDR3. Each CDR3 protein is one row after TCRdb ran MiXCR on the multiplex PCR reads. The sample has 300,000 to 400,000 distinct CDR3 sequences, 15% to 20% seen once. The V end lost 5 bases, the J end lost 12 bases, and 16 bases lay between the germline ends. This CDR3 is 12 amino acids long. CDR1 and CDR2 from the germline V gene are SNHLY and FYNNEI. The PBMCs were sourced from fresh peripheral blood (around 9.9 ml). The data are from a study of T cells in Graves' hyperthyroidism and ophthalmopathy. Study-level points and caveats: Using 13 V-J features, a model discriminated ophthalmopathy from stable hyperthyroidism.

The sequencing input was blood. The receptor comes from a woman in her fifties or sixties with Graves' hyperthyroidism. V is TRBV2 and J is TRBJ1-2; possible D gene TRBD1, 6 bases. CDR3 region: CASSFTWGTHTF. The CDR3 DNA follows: TGTGCCAGCAGTTTTACGTGGGGGACACACACCTTC.